The 14 T cell receptor beta chains given below trace back to one sample, sequenced in a study of long-term antiretroviral therapy in people with HIV. With survey level as its setting, the immunoSEQ assay was v3.0. Data came from immunoSEQ multiplex PCR; TCRdb stores just in-frame clones and leaves some out. This table has approximately 33,000 clones, 70% to 90% appearing once. The material was unsorted PBMCs, obtained 0.8 years before starting antiretroviral therapy. Source of these receptors: a man younger than 30 with HIV.

The chain is built from TRBV19 and TRBJ1-6; TRBD1 might be the D (5 bases). The germline V gene has CDR1 LNHDA and CDR2 SQIVND (reference sequence). V was clipped by 3 bases and J by 8 bases, with 8 bases between them. The CDR3 runs to 13 residues. The CDR3 is CASSIRGDSPLHF. The CDR3 DNA sequence: TGTGCCAGTAGTATTCGGGGGGATTCACCCCTCCACTTT.

This clone has just a few counts. The chain's CDR3 is CASSAGRGLNTEAFF. The CDR3 coding sequence is TGTGCCAGCAGCGCCGGGCGGGGCCTAAACACTGAAGCTTTCTTT. The chain recombines TRBV7-3 with TRBJ1-1; a weak D match, TRBD1 (5 bases). The CDR3 consists of 15 residues. Germline assignment: CDR1 SGHTA and CDR2 FQGTGA. Trimming cost V 5 bases and J 2 bases, with 15 bases left between them.

The chain employs TRBV9 and TRBJ2-7; 10 nucleotides match TRBD1. Germline CDR1 and CDR2: SGDLS and YYNGEE. This CDR3 contains 18 residues. V lost 3 bases, J lost 5 bases, and 17 bases stayed unmatched. This CDR3 is CASSAFPTPGQGVNEQYF. The CDR3 region has the DNA TGTGCCAGCAGCGCTTTCCCCACCCCCGGACAGGGGGTTAACGAGCAGTACTTC.

The genes are TRBV7-6 and TRBJ2-5; no clear D gene. CDR1 is SGHVS and CDR2 is FNYEAQ in the germline V gene. V was shortened by 1 base and J by 3 bases, with 6 bases between the two germline ends. CDR3 length: 13 residues. CDR3 DNA: TGTGCCAGCAGCTTAGGGGTCGAAGAGACCCAGTACTTC. Its translation is CASSLGVEETQYF. Variable domain in full (rest from reference TRBV7-6 and TRBJ2-5): GAGVSQSPRYKVTKRGQDVALRCDPISGHVSLYWYRQALGQGPEFLTYFNYEAQQDKSGLPNDRFSAERPEGSISTLTIQRTEQRDSAMYRCASSLGVEETQYFGPGTRLLVL.

This rearrangement joins TRBV5-1 to TRBJ2-7; D is ambiguous. CDR1 and CDR2 from the germline V gene are SGHRS and YFSETQ. CDR3 length: 15 residues. Trimming took off 4 bases at V and 3 bases at J, with 17 bases between the two ends. In DNA, the CDR3 is TGCGCCAGCAGCCCCCTGACAAGAAGCGACTACGAGCAGTACTTC. Encoded protein: CASSPLTRSDYEQYF.

The rearrangement links TRBV6-6 to TRBJ2-3; either TRBD1 or TRBD2 may supply D (6 bases each). Per germline, CDR1 MNHNY and CDR2 SVGAGI (reference sequence). Trimming shortened V by 2 bases and J by 6 bases, and 18 bases separated the two germline ends. This CDR3 is built from 16 residues. The CDR3 here is CASSYPQGTFYDTQYF. Here the CDR3 DNA reads TGTGCCAGCAGTTACCCCCAGGGGACTTTTTACGATACGCAGTATTTT.

V is TRBV7-8 and J is TRBJ2-7; D ambiguous. The CDR3 loop spans 16 amino acids. Trimming shortened V by 1 base and J by 5 bases, and 18 bases separated the two germline ends. Germline V gene lookup returns CDR1 SGHVS and CDR2 FQNEAQ. CDR3 coding DNA: TGTGCCAGCAGCTTAGTCCGTACAGCGTCGCTTGACGAGCAGTACTTC. It is translated as CASSLVRTASLDEQYF.

V usage is TRBV7-2 and J usage is TRBJ2-7; D gene ambiguous. The CDR3 consists of 15 residues. Trimming took 5 bases from V and 4 from J, leaving 18 bases between them. From germline, CDR1 is SGHTA and CDR2 FQGNSA. CDR3 coding DNA: TGTGCCAGCAGCAAGTACCTATTAGACACTTACGAGCAGTACTTC. It is translated as CASSKYLLDTYEQYF.

The chain joins TRBV29-1 to TRBJ2-3; no reliable D call. Germline values: CDR1 SQVTM, CDR2 ANQGSEA. CDR3 length: 17 residues. Trimming shortened V by 4 bases and J by 0 bases, and 20 bases separated the two germline ends. This CDR3 reads CSVAGDFLSVSTDTQYF. The CDR3 nucleotides are TGCAGCGTTGCCGGAGACTTTCTTAGTGTTAGCACAGATACGCAGTATTTT.

The CDR3 coding sequence is TGTGCCAGTAGTATAGATAATTTAGGAACCTATGGCTACACCTTC. This translates into CASSIDNLGTYGYTF. This rearrangement joins TRBV19 to TRBJ1-2; D unresolved. From germline, CDR1 is LNHDA and CDR2 SQIVND (reference sequence). V gave up 0 bases and J gave up 4 bases, with 12 bases separating them. This CDR3 spans 15 amino acids.

This chain connects TRBV5-1 to TRBJ2-5; no reliable D call. Germline assignment: CDR1 SGHRS and CDR2 YFSETQ. CDR3 length: 15 amino acids. The V gene lost 4 bases and the J gene lost 1 base, with 14 bases spanning the gap. The CDR3 here is CASSPTSTPQETQYF. In DNA form, the CDR3 reads TGCGCCAGCAGCCCCACCTCCACCCCCCAAGAGACCCAGTACTTC. The full variable domain, completed using reference TRBV5-1 and TRBJ2-5, is KAGVTQTPRYLIKTRGQQVTLSCSPISGHRSVSWYQQTPGQGLQFLFEYFSETQRNKGNFPGRFSGRQFSNSRSEMNVSTLELGDSALYLCASSPTSTPQETQYFGPGTRLLVL.

This clone has a single count. The chain recombines TRBV12-5 with TRBJ1-5; 8 nucleotides match TRBD1. V shed 1 base, J shed 8 bases, and the junction held 7 bases outside the gene matches. CDR3 length: 15 amino acids. The germline CDR1 and CDR2 sequences are LGHNT and FRNRAP. DNA for the CDR3: TGTGCTAGTGGTTTGGGAGGGACAGGAGGAGAGCCCCAGCATTTT. Its translation is CASGLGGTGGEPQHF. The variable domain in full, completed from reference TRBV12-5 and TRBJ1-5, reads DARVTQTPRHKVTEMGQEVTMRCQPILGHNTVFWYRQTMMQGLELLAYFRNRAPLDDSGMPKDRFSAEMPDATLATLKIQPSEPRDSAVYFCASGLGGTGGEPQHFGDGTRLSIL.

The V and J genes are TRBV5-1 and TRBJ2-5, with 8 bases matching TRBD2. The CDR3 length is 16 residues. Germline-derived CDR1 and CDR2 are SGHRS and YFSETQ. Losses at the gene ends were 4 bases for V and 4 bases for J; bases not matched to a gene: 12. For the CDR3, the DNA is TGCGCCAGCAGCCTTAGCGGGACTCTTCATTTAGAGACCCAGTACTTC. It encodes CASSLSGTLHLETQYF.

This rearrangement joins TRBV5-4 to TRBJ1-3; unclear D gene. With 0 bases removed from V and 4 bases from J, the gap between germline ends came to 11 bases. The CDR3 has 15 amino acids. Germline loops: CDR1 SGHNT, CDR2 YYREEE (reference sequence). CDR3 in DNA: TGTGCCAGCAGCTTGGAAGGAGCCTGGGGAAACACCATATATTTT. It translates to CASSLEGAWGNTIYF.